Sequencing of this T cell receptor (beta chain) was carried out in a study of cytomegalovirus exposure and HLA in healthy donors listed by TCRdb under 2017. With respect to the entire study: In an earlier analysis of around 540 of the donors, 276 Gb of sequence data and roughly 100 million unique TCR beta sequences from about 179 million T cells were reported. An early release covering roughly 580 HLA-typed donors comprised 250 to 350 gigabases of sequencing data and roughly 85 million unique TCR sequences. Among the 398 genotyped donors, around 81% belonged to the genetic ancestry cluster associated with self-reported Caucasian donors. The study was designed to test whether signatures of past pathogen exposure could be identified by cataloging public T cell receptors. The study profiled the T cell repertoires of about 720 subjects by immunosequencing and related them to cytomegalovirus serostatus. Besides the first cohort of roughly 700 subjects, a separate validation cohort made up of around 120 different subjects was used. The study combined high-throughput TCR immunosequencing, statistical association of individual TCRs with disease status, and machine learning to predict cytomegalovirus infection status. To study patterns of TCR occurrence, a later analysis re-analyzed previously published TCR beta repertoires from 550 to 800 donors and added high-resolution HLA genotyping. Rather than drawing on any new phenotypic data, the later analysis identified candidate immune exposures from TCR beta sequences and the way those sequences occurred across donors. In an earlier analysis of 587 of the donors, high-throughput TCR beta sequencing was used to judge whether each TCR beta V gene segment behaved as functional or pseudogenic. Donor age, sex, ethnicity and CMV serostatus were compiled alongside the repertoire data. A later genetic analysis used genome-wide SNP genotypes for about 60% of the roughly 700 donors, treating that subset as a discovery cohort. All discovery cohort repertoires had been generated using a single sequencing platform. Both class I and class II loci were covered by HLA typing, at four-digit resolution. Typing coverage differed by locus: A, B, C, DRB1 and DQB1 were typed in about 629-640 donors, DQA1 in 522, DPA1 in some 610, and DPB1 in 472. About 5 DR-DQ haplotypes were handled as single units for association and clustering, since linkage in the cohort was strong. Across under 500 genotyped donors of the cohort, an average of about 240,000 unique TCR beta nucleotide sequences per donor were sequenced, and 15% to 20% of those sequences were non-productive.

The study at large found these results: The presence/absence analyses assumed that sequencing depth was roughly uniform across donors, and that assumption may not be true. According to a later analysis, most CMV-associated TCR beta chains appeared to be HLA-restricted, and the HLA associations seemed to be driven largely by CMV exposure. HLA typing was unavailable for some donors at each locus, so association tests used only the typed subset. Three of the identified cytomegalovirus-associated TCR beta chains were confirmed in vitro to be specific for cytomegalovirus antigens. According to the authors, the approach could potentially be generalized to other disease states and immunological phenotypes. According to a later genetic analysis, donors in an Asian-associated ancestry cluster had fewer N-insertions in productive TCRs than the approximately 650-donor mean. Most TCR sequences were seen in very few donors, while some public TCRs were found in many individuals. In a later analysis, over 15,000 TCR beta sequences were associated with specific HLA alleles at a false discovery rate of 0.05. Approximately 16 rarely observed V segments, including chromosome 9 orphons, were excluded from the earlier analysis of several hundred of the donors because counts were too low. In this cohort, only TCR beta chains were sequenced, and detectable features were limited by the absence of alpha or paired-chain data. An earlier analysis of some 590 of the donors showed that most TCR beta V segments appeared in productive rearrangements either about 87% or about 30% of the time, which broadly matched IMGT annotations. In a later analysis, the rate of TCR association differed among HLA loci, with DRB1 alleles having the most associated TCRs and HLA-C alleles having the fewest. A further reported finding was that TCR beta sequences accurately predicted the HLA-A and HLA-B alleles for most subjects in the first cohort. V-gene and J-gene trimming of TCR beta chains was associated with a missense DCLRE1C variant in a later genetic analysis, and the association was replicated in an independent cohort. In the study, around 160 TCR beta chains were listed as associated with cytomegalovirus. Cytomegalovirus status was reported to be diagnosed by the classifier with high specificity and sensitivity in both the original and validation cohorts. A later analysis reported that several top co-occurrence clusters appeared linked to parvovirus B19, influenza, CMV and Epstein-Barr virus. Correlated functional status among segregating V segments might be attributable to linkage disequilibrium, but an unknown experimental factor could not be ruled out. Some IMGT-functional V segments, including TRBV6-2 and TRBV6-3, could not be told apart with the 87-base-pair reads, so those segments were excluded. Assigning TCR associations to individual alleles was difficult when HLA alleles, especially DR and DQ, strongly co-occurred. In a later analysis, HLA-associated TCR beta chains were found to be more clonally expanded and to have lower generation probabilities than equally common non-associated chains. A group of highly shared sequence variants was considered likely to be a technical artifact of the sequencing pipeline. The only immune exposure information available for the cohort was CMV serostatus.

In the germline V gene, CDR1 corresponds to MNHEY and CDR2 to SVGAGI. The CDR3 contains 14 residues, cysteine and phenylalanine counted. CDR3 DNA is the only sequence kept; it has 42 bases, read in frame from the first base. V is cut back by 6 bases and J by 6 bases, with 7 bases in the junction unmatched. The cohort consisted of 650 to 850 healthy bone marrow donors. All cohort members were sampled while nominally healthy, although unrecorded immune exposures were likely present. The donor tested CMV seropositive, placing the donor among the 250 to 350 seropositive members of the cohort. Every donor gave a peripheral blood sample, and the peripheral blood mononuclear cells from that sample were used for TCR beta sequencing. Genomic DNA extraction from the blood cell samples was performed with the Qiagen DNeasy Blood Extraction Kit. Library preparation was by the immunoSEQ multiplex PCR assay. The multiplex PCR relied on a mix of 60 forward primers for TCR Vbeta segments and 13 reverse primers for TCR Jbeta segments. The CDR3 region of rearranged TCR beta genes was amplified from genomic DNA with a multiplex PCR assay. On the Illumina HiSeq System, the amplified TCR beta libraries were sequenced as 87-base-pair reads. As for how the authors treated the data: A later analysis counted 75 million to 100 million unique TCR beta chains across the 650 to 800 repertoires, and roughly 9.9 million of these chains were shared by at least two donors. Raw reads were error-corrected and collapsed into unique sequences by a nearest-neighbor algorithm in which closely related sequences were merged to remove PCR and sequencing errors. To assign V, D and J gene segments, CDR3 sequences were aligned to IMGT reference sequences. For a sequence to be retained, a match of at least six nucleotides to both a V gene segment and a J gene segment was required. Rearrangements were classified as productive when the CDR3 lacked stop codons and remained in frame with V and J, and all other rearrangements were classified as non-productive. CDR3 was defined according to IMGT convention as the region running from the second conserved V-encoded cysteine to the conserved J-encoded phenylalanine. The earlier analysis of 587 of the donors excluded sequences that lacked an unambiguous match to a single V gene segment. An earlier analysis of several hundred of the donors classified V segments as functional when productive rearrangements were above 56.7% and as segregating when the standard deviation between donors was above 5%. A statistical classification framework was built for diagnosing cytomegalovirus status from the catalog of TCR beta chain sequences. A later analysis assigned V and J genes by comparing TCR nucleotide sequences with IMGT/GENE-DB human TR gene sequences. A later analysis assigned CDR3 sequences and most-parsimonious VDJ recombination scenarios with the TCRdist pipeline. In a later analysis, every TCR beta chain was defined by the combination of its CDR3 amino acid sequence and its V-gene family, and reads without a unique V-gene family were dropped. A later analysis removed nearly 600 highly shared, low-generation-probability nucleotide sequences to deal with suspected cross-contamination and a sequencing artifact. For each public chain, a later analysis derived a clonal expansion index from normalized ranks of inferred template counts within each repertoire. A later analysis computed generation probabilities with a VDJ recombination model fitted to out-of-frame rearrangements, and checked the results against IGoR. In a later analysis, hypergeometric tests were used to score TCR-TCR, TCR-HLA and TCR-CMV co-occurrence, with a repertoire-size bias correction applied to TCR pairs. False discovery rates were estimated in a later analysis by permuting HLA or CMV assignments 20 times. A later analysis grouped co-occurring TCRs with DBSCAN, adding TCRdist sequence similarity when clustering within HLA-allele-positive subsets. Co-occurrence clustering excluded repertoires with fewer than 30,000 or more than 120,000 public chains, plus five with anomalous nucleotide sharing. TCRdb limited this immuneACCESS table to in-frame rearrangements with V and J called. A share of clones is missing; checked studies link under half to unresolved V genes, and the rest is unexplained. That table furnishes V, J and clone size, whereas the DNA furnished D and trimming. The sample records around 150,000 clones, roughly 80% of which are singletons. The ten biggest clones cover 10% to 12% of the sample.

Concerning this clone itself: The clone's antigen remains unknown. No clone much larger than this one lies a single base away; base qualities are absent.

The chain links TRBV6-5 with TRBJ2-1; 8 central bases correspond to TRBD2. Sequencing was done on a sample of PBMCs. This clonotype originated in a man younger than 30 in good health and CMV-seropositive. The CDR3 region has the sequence CASRPGGVSNEQFF. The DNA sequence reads TGTGCCAGCAGGCCCGGGGGGGTCAGCAATGAGCAGTTCTTC.